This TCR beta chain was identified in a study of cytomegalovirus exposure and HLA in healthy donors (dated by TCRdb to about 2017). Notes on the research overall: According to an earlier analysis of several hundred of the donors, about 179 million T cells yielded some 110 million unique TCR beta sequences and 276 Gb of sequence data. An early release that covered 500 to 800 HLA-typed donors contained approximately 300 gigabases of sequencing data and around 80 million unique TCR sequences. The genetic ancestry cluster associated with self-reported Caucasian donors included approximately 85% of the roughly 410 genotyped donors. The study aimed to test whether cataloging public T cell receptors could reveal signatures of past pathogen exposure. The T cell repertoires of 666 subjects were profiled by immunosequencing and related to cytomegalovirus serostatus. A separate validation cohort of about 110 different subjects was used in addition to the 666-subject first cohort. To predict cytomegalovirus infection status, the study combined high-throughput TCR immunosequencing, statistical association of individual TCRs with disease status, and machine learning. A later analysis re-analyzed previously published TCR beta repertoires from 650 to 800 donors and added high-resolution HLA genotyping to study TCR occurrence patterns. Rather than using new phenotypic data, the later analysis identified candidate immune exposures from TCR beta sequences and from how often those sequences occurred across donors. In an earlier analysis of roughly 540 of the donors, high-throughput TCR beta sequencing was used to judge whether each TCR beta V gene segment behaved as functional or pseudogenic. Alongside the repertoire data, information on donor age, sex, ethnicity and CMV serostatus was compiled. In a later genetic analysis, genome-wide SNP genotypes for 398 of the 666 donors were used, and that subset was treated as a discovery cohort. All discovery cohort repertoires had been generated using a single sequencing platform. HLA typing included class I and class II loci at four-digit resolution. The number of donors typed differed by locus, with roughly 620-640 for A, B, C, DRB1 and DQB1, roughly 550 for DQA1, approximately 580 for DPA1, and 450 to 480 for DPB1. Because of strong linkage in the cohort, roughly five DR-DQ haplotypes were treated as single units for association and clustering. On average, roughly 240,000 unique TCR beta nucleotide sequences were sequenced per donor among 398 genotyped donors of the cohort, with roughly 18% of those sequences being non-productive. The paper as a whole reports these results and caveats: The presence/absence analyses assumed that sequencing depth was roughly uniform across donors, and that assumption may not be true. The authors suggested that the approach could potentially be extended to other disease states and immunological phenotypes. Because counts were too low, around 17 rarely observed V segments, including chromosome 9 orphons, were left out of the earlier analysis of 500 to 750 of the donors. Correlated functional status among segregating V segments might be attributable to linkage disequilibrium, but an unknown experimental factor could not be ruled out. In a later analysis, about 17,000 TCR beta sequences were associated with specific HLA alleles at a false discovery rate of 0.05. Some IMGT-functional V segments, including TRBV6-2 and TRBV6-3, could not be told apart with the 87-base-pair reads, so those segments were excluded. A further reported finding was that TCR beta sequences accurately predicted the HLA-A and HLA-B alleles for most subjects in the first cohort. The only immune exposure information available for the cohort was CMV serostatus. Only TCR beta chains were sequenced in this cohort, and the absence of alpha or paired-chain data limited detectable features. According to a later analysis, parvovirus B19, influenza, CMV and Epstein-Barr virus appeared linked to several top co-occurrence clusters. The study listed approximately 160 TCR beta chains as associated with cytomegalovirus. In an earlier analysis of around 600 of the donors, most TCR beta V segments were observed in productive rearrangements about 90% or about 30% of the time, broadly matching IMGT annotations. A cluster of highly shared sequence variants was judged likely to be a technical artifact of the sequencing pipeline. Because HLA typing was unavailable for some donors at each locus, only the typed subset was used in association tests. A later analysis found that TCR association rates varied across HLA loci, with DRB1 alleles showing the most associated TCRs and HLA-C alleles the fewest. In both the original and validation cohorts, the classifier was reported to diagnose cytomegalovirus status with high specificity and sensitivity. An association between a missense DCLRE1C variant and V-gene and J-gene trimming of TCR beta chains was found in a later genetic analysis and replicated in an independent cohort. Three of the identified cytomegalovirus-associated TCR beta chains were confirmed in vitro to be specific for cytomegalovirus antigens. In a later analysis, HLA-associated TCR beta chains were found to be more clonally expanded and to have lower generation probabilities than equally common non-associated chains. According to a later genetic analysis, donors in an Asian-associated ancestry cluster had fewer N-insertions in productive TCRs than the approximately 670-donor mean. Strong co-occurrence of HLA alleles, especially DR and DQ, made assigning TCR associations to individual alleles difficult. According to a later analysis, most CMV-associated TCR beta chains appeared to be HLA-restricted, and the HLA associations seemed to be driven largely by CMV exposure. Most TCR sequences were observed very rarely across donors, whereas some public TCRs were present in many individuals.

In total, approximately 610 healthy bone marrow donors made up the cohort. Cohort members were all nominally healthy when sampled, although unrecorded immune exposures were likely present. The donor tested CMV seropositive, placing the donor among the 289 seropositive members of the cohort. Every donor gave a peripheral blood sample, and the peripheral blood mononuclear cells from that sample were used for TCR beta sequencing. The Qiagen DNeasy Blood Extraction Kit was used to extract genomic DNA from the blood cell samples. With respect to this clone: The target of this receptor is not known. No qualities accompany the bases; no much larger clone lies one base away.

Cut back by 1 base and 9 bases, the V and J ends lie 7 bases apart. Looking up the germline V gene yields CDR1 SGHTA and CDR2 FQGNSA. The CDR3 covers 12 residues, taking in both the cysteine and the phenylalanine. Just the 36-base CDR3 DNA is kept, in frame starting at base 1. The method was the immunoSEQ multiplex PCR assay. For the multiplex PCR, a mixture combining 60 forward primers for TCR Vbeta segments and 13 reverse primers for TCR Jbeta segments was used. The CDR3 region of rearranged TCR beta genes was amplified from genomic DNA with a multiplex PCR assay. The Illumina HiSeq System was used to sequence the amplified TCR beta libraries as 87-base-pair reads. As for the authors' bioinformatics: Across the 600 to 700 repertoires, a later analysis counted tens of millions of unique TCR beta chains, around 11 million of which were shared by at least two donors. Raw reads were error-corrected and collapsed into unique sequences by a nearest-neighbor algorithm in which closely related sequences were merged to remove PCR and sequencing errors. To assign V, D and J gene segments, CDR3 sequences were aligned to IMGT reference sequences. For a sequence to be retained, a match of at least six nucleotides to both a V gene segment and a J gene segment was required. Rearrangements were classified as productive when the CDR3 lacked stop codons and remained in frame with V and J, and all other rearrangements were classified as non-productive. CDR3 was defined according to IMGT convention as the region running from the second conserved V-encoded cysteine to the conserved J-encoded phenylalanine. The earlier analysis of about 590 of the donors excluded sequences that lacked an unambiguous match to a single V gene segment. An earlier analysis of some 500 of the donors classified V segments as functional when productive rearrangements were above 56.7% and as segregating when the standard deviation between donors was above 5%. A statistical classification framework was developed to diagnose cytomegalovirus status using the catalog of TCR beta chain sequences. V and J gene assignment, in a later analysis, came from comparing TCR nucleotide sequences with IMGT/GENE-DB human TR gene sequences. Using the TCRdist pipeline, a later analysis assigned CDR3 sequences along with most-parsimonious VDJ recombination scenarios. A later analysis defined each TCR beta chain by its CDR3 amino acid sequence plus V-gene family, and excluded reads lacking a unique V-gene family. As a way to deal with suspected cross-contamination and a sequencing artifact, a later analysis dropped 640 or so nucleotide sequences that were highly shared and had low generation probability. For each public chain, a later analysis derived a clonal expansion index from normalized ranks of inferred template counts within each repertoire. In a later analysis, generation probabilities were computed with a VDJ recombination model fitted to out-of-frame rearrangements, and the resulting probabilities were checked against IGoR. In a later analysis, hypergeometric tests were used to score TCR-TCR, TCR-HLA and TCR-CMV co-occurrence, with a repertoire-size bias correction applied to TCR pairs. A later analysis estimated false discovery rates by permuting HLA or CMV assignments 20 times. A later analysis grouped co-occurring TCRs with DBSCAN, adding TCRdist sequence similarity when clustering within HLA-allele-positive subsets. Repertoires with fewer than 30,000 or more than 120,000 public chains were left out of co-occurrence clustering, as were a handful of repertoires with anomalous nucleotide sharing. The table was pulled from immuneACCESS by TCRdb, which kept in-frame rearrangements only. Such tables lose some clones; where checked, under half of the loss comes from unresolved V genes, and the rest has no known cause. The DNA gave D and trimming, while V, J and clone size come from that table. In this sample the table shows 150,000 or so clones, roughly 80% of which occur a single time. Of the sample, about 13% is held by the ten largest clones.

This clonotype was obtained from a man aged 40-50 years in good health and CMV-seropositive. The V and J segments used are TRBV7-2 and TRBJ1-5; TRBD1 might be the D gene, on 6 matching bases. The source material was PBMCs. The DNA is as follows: TGTGCCAGCAGCTTAGAAGGGGGGCCCCAGCATTTT. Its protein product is CASSLEGGPQHF. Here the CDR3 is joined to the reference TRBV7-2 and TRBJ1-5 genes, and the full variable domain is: GAGVSQSPSNKVTEKGKDVELRCDPISGHTALYWYRQSLGQGLEFLIYFQGNSAPDKSGLPSDRFSAERTGGSVSTLTIQRTQQEDSAVYLCASSLEGGPQHFGDGTRLSIL.